This T cell receptor (beta chain) was identified during a study of PD-1 blockade in classical Hodgkin lymphoma. Study in general: Intravenous nivolumab at 3 mg/kg was given to patients every 2 weeks.

Generated by immunoSEQ multiplex PCR, the TCRdb table keeps only in-frame clones and is missing some. The sample has 35,000 to 45,000 clones; 60% to 75% are singletons. Points from the study as a whole: Complete responders matched newly diagnosed patients in baseline diversity. According to reports, newly diagnosed patients had lower baseline TCR diversity than healthy donors, and relapsed/refractory patients had lower baseline TCR diversity still. CD4+ but not CD8+ TCR diversity rose significantly by C4D1.

Every single patient, without exception, relapsed after autologous stem cell transplantation, and brentuximab vedotin exposure varied. V lost 3 bases and J 5 bases, leaving 24 bases between the germline ends. This CDR3 region has 18 residues. Germline V gene sequence: CDR1 LGHNA, CDR2 YSLEER. As concerns this clone: What it binds is not known.

The receptor was isolated from a human donor with classical Hodgkin lymphoma. The sequencing here drew on peripheral blood mononuclear cells (PBMCs), taken at baseline. The rearrangement links TRBV4-3 to TRBJ2-3, with D possibly being TRBD1 (7 bases). The DNA of the CDR3 is TGCGCCAGCAGCCACCTAAGCGGTCCTCAGGGGGGAGGAGATACGCAGTATTTT. It codes for CASSHLSGPQGGGDTQYF.